This T cell receptor (beta chain) originates from a study of CD8+ T cells in alopecia areata. cDNA reverse transcribed from extracted RNA served as the sequencing template. Data came from immunoSEQ multiplex PCR; TCRdb stores just in-frame clones and leaves some out. Of some 110,000 clones in the sample, roughly two fifths were seen once. CDR1 is SGDLS, CDR2 YYNGEE, per germline. The length of the CDR3 is 13 residues. The ends were cut back, 8 bases at V and 0 bases at J, with 6 bases in the middle. The chain is built from TRBV9 and TRBJ2-6, with unresolved D. This clonotype was obtained from a human donor with alopecia areata. The material sequenced was CD4+ T cells sorted from blood. As DNA, the CDR3 is TGTGCCAGTAGGAACTCTGGGGCCAACGTCCTGACTTTC. Translating it yields CASRNSGANVLTF.